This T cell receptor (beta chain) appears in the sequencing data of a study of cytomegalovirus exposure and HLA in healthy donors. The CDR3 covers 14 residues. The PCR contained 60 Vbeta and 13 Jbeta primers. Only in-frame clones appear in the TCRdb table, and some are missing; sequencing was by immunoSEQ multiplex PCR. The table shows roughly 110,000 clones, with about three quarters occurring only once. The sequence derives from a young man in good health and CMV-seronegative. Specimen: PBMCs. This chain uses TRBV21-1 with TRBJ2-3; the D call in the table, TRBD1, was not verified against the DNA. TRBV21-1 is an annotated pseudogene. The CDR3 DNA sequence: TGTGCCAGCAGCAATACAGATAGCACAGATACGCAGTATTTT. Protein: CASSNTDSTDTQYF.